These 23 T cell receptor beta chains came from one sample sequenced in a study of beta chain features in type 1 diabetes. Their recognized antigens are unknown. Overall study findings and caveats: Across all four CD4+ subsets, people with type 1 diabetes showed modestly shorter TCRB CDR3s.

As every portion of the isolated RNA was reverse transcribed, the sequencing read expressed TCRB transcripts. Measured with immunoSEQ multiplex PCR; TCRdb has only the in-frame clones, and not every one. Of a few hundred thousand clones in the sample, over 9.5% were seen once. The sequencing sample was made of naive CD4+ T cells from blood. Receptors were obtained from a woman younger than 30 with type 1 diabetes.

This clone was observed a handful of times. CDR3 sequence reads: CAISETTGTDSPLHF. CDR3 in DNA: TGTGCCATCAGTGAGACGACGGGTACCGATTCACCCCTCCACTTT. The rearrangement links TRBV10-3 to TRBJ1-6; D unresolved. The CDR3 is made up of 15 amino acids. CDR1 and CDR2 from the germline V gene are ENHRY and SYGVKD. Trimming cost V 2 bases and J 8 bases, with 13 bases left between them.

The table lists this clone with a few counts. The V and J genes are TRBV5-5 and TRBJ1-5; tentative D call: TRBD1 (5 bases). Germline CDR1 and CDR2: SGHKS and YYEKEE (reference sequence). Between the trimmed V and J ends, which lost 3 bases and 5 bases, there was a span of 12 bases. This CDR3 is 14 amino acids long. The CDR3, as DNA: TGTGCCAGCAGCTGGGGCCGAGCCGATCAGCCCCAGCATTTT. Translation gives CASSWGRADQPQHF.

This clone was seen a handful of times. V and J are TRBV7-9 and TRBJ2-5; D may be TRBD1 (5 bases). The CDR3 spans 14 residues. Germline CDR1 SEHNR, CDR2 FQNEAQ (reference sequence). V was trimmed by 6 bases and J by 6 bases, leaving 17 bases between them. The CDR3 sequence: CASRESARVKTQYF. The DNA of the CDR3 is TGTGCCAGCAGAGAAAGCGCCAGGGTGAAGACCCAGTACTTC.

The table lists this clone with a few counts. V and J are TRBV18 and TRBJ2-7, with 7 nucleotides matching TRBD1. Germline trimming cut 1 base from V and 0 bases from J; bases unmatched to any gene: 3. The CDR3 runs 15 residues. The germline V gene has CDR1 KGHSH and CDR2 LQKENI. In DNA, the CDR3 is TGTGCCAGCTCACCACTGGGACAGTCCTCCTACGAGCAGTACTTC. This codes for CASSPLGQSSYEQYF.

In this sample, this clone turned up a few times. This CDR3 is CASRNAGGQAYEQYF. CDR3 nucleotide sequence: TGTGCCAGCCGTAACGCGGGAGGCCAAGCCTACGAGCAGTACTTC. The chain has TRBV19 and TRBJ2-7, with 8 bases that match TRBD2. CDR1 is LNHDA and CDR2 is SQIVND in the germline V gene (reference sequence). The ends lost 9 bases at V and 2 bases at J; junction bases unmatched: 12. The CDR3 is 15 amino acids.

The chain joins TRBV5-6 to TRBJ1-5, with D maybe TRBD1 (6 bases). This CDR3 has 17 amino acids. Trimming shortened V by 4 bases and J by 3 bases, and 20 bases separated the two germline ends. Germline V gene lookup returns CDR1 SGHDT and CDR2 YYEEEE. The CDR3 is CASSRGLGAGANQPQHF. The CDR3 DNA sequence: TGTGCCAGCAGCAGGGGGTTGGGGGCGGGGGCCAATCAGCCCCAGCATTTT. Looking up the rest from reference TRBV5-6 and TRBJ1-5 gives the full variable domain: DAGVTQSPTHLIKTRGQQVTLRCSPKSGHDTVSWYQQALGQGPQFIFQYYEEEERQRGNFPDRFSGHQFPNYSSELNVNALLLGDSALYLCASSRGLGAGANQPQHFGDGTRLSIL.

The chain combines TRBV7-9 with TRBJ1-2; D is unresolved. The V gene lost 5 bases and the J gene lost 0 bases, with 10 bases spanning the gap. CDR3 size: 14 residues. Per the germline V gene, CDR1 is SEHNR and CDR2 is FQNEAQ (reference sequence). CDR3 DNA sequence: TGTGCCAGCAGCCACGACGGGGCTAACTATGGCTACACCTTC. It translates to CASSHDGANYGYTF.

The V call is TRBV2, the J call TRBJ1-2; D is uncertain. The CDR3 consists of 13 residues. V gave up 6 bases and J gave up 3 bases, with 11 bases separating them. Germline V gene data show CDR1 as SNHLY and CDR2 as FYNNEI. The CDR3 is CASSRGEDYGYTF. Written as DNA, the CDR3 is TGTGCCAGCAGCCGCGGCGAAGACTATGGCTACACCTTC.

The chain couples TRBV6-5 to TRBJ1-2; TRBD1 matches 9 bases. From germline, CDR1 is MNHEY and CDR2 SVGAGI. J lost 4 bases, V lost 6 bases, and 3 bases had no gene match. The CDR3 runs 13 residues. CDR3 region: CASSKDRGYGYTF. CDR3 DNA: TGTGCCAGCAGCAAGGACAGGGGCTATGGCTACACCTTC.

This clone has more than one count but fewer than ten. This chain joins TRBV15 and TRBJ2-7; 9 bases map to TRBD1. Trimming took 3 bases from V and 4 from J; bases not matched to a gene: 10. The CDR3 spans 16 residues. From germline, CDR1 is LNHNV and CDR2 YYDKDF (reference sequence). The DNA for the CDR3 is TGTGCCACCAGCAGTGACCCCGGGACAGGGTCGTACGAGCAGTACTTC. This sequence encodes CATSSDPGTGSYEQYF.

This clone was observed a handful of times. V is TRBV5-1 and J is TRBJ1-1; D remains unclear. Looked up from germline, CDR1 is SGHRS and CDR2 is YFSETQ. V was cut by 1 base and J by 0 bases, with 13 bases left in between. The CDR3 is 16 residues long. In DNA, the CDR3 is TGCGCCAGCAGCTTGCGGGGTGCGGGGATGAACACTGAAGCTTTCTTT. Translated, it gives CASSLRGAGMNTEAFF.

The CDR3: CASRNAVAGVYEQYF. CDR3 nucleotides: TGTGCCAGCAGAAACGCGGTAGCGGGAGTGTATGAGCAGTACTTC. The chain employs TRBV2 and TRBJ2-7; TRBD2 aligns across 9 bases. Looked up from germline, CDR1 is SNHLY and CDR2 is FYNNEI. CDR3 length: 15 amino acids. V was clipped by 6 bases and J by 7 bases; unmatched bases: 13.

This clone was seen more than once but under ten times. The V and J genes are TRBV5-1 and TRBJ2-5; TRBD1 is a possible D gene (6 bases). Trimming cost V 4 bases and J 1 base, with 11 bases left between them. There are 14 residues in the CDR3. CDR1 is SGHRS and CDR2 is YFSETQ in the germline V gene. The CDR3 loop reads CASSAQGPQETQYF. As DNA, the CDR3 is TGCGCCAGCAGCGCACAGGGCCCCCAAGAGACCCAGTACTTC.

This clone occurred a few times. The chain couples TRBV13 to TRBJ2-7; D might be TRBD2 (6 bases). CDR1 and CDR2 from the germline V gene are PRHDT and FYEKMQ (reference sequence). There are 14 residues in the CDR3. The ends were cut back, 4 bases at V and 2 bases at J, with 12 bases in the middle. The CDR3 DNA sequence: TGTGCCAGCAGCTCATCCGGGACTCCCTACGAGCAGTACTTC. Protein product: CASSSSGTPYEQYF.

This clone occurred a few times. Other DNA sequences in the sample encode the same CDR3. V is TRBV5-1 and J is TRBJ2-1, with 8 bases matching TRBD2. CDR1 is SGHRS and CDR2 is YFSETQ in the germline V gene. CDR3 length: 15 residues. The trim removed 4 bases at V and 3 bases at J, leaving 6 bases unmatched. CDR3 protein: CASSTSGSSYNEQFF. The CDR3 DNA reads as TGCGCCAGCAGCACCAGCGGGAGTAGCTACAATGAGCAGTTCTTC.

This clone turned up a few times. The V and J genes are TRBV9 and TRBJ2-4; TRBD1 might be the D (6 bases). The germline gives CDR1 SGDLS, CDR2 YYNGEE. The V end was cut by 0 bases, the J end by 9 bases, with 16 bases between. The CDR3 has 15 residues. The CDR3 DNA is TGTGCCAGCAGCGTAGCGGGCAGGGGATTGAGCATTCAGTACTTC. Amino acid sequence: CASSVAGRGLSIQYF.

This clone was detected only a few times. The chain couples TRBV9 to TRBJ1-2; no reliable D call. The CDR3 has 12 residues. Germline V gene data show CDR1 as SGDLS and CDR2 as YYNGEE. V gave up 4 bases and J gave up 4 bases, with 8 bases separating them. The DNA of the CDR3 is TGTGCCAGCAGCCGAGATGGCTATGGCTACACCTTC. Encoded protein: CASSRDGYGYTF.

The CDR3 nucleotides read TGTGCCAGCAGCCGGGGGACTAGCGGGACTCAGGACGAGCAGTACTTC. Translation: CASSRGTSGTQDEQYF. The V gene is TRBV4-2, the J gene TRBJ2-7; 13 positions agree with TRBD2. Germline V gene sequence: CDR1 LGHNA, CDR2 YNFKEQ. V lost 4 bases, J lost 5 bases, and 8 bases stayed unmatched. The CDR3 spans 16 residues.

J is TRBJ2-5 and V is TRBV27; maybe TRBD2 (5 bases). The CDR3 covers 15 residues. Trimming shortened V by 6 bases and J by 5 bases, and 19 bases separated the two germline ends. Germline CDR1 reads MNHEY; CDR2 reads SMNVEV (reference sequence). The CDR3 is CASRGSEGIVETQYF. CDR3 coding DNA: TGTGCCAGCAGGGGGAGCGAGGGTATCGTGGAGACCCAGTACTTC.

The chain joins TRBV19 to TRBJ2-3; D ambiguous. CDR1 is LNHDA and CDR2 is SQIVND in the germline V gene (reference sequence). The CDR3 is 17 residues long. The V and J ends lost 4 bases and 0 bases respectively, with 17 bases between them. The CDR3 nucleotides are TGTGCCAGTAGTAGCCTAGGCCAGAGCCGTAGCACAGATACGCAGTATTTT. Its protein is CASSSLGQSRSTDTQYF.

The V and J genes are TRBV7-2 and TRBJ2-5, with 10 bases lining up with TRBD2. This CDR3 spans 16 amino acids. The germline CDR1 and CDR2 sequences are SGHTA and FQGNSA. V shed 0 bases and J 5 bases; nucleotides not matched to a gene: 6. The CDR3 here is CASSLASGGFLETQYF. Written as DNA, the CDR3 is TGTGCCAGCAGCTTAGCTAGCGGGGGGTTCCTTGAGACCCAGTACTTC.

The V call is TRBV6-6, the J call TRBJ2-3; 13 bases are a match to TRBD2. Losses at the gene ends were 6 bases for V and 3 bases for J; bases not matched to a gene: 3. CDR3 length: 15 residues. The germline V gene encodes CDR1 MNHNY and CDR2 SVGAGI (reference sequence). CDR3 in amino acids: CASSRTSGRTDTQYF. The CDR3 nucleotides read TGTGCCAGCAGCCGGACTAGCGGGAGAACAGATACGCAGTATTTT.

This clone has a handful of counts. The CDR3 loop reads CASSQVAGGISEQYF. CDR3 nucleotide sequence: TGCGCCAGCAGCCAAGTTGCGGGGGGTATATCCGAGCAGTACTTC. This sequence joins TRBV4-1 and TRBJ2-7; 8 bases are shared with TRBD2. Germline CDR1 and CDR2: MGHRA and YSYEKL. The CDR3 consists of 15 residues. Trimming took 1 base from V and 6 from J; bases not matched to a gene: 8.